Presented here are 20 T cell receptor beta chains from one specimen sequenced in a study of shared clonotypes between healthy human individuals. The method was immunoSEQ multiplex PCR; TCRdb's version includes in-frame clones alone and lacks a portion of them. The repertoire has 2.3 million or so clones, 80% to 95% of them found once; the top ten carry 0.39%. The sample consisted of naive CD4+ T cells from PBMCs. Subset: CD45RA+ positively selected. The receptors come from a man younger than 30 in good health. Some clones in this sample may be carry-over from other donors' samples.

The rearrangement joins TRBV9 to TRBJ2-3; no clear D. Per germline, CDR1 SGDLS and CDR2 YYNGEE. Trimming stripped 0 bases from V and 0 bases from J, with 14 bases between. The CDR3 contains 17 residues. The CDR3 nucleotides read TGTGCCAGCAGCGTAGAGAAAGTGCGGATTAGCACAGATACGCAGTATTTT. Translating it yields CASSVEKVRISTDTQYF.

The chain carries TRBV6-1 and TRBJ2-2; D unresolved. Germline V gives CDR1 MNHNS, CDR2 SASEGT. The CDR3 loop spans 16 amino acids. The ends were cut back, 4 bases at V and 3 bases at J, with 15 bases in the middle. The CDR3 is CASSGKRYGDTGELFF. CDR3 nucleotide sequence: TGTGCCAGCAGTGGCAAACGGTATGGGGACACCGGGGAGCTGTTTTTT.

V gene TRBV19 combines with J gene TRBJ1-5; D gene unclear. The CDR3 is 15 residues long. CDR1 and CDR2 (germline): LNHDA, SQIVND (reference sequence). Trimming pared 6 bases from V and 7 bases from J, leaving 19 bases between. CDR3 protein: CASRPWEVEGQPQHF. The CDR3, as DNA: TGTGCCAGTAGACCCTGGGAGGTTGAAGGGCAGCCCCAGCATTTT.

V usage is TRBV6-5 and J usage is TRBJ2-7, with 9 bases identical to TRBD1. Losses at the gene ends were 2 bases for V and 3 bases for J; bases not matched to a gene: 5. Germline V gene data show CDR1 as MNHEY and CDR2 as SVGAGI. The CDR3 contains 15 residues. CDR3 residues: CASSYGDRASYEQYF. The CDR3 DNA reads TGTGCCAGCAGTTACGGGGACAGGGCAAGCTACGAGCAGTACTTC.

J is TRBJ2-7 and V is TRBV6-5, with TRBD2 identical over 11 bases. The CDR3 covers 14 residues. Per germline, CDR1 MNHEY and CDR2 SVGAGI. J gave up 7 bases and V 0 bases, and 2 bases lay outside the gene matches. Written as DNA, the CDR3 is TGTGCCAGCAGTTACTCGGGACTAGCGGAGGAGCAGTACTTC. Translation: CASSYSGLAEEQYF.

The chain links TRBV5-1 to TRBJ2-6; perhaps D is TRBD1 or TRBD2 (6 bases each). V was pared by 4 bases and J by 4 bases, with 15 bases between. The CDR3 contains 16 residues. Germline V CDR1 and CDR2: SGHRS, YFSETQ. This CDR3 reads CASSGPGAIGANVLTF. Here the CDR3 DNA reads TGCGCCAGCAGCGGGCCGGGGGCTATAGGGGCCAACGTCCTGACTTTC. Drawing the rest from reference TRBV5-1 and TRBJ2-6, the complete variable domain is KAGVTQTPRYLIKTRGQQVTLSCSPISGHRSVSWYQQTPGQGLQFLFEYFSETQRNKGNFPGRFSGRQFSNSRSEMNVSTLELGDSALYLCASSGPGAIGANVLTFGAGSRLTVL.

This rearrangement joins TRBV4-3 to TRBJ2-7; perhaps TRBD2 as D (6 bases). V was pared by 0 bases and J by 4 bases, with 13 bases between. Germline CDR1 and CDR2: LGHNA and YSLEER. This CDR3 spans 15 amino acids. The DNA of the CDR3 is TGCGCCAGCAGCCAAGATGTTGGCGGGACTTACGAGCAGTACTTC. This encodes CASSQDVGGTYEQYF.

This sequence joins TRBV28 and TRBJ2-2; the match to TRBD2 covers 9 bases. Trimming took 3 bases from V and 4 from J; bases not matched to a gene: 12. Germline CDR1 MDHEN, CDR2 SYDVKM. The CDR3 runs 18 residues. CDR3 sequence: CASSFVSGSGGPTGELFF. CDR3 nucleotides: TGTGCCAGCAGTTTCGTTTCTGGAAGCGGGGGGCCCACCGGGGAGCTGTTTTTT.

The CDR3 bases are TGTGCCAGCTTAGGGTGGCGCAATCAGCCCCAGCATTTT. It specifies CASLGWRNQPQHF. The rearrangement uses TRBV28 and TRBJ1-5; D uncertain. V was cut by 8 bases and J by 2 bases, with 10 bases left in between. Germline CDR1 and CDR2: MDHEN and SYDVKM. The CDR3 runs to 13 residues. The full variable domain, in which reference TRBV28 and TRBJ1-5 provide the parts outside the CDR3, is DVKVTQSSRYLVKRTGEKVFLECVQDMDHENMFWYRQDPGLGLRLIYFSYDVKMKEKGDIPEGYSVSREKKERFSLILESASTNQTSMYLCASLGWRNQPQHFGDGTRLSIL.

The rearrangement joins TRBV2 to TRBJ2-2; D might be TRBD1 (6 bases). CDR3 length: 15 residues. Per the germline V gene, CDR1 is SNHLY and CDR2 is FYNNEI. Deletions cut 7 bases from V and 4 bases from J, with 16 bases between. In DNA, the CDR3 is TGTGCCAGCATCAGGGACGTCAGGGGCACCGGGGAGCTGTTTTTT. Translation: CASIRDVRGTGELFF. The full variable domain, its missing parts supplied by reference TRBV2 and TRBJ2-2, is EPEVTQTPSHQVTQMGQEVILRCVPISNHLYFYWYRQILGQKVEFLVSFYNNEISEKSEIFDDQFSVERPDGSNFTLKIRSTKLEDSAMYFCASIRDVRGTGELFFGEGSRLTVL.

The sample holds one count of this clone. Other DNA variants within this sample encode the same CDR3. The chain recombines TRBV5-1 with TRBJ2-1; TRBD2 aligns across 11 bases. V lost 2 bases and J lost 4; bases outside the gene matches: 2. From germline, CDR1 is SGHRS and CDR2 YFSETQ. The CDR3 contains 15 residues. The CDR3 loop reads CASSFTSGSYNEQFF. CDR3 bases: TGCGCCAGCAGCTTTACTAGCGGGAGTTACAATGAGCAGTTCTTC.

V is TRBV18 and J is TRBJ2-6; TRBD1 might be the D (5 bases). From germline, CDR1 is KGHSH and CDR2 LQKENI. V was cut by 3 bases and J by 4 bases, with 13 bases left in between. The CDR3 is 16 amino acids. The CDR3: CASSPVQVAGANVLTF. The CDR3 DNA sequence: TGTGCCAGCTCACCGGTACAGGTGGCGGGGGCCAACGTCCTGACTTTC.

This clone was seen only a few times. The chain is built from TRBV18 and TRBJ1-5; unclear D gene. Germline CDR1 KGHSH, CDR2 LQKENI. With 5 bases removed from V and 5 bases from J, the gap between germline ends came to 10 bases. The CDR3 is 13 amino acids. The CDR3 nucleotides read TGTGCCAGCTCAATAAGCGGGGATCAGCCCCAGCATTTT. Translation gives CASSISGDQPQHF.

The V and J genes are TRBV7-3 and TRBJ2-1, with 8 nucleotides matching TRBD2. With 1 base clipped from V and 5 bases from J, the junction kept 1 base outside the gene matches. CDR1 is SGHTA and CDR2 is FQGTGA in the germline V gene. This CDR3 is built from 14 residues. In nucleotides, the CDR3 is TGTGCCAGCAGCTTAATCGGGGGGGACAATGAGCAGTTCTTC. Amino acids: CASSLIGGDNEQFF.

The chain combines TRBV28 with TRBJ1-1; D is unclear. CDR1 and CDR2 from the germline V gene are MDHEN and SYDVKM. V shed 4 bases and J shed 8 bases, with 11 bases lying between them. The CDR3 sequence is 12 residues long. Here the CDR3 reads CASSYRAAEAFF. The CDR3 bases are TGTGCCAGCAGTTACCGGGCCGCCGAAGCTTTCTTT.

The genes are TRBV4-1 and TRBJ2-1; D uncertain. CDR3 length equals 14 residues. Trimming took 0 bases from V and 2 from J, leaving 5 bases between them. In germline, CDR1 is MGHRA, CDR2 YSYEKL. The CDR3 nucleotides are TGCGCCAGCAGCCAAGATTGGACCTACAATGAGCAGTTCTTC. Its protein is CASSQDWTYNEQFF.

This clone occurred a few times. The genes are TRBV4-2 and TRBJ1-5, with D possibly TRBD1 on 5 matching bases. Germline V gene sequence: CDR1 LGHNA, CDR2 YNFKEQ. The CDR3 is 15 residues long. Trimming cost V 5 bases and J 0 bases, with 11 bases left between them. CDR3 amino acids: CASSGGDYSNQPQHF. The CDR3 coding sequence is TGTGCCAGCAGCGGAGGGGATTATAGCAATCAGCCCCAGCATTTT.

The chain recombines TRBV5-1 with TRBJ1-4; D is possibly TRBD1 (6 bases). Germline CDR1 SGHRS, CDR2 YFSETQ. Trimming removed 0 bases at V and 10 bases at J, with 10 bases between. This CDR3 is built from 13 residues. The CDR3 here is CASSLDRVGKLFF. CDR3 nucleotide sequence: TGCGCCAGCAGCTTGGACAGGGTGGGAAAACTGTTTTTT.

The chain uses TRBV28 and TRBJ2-7, with unresolved D. Between the trimmed V and J ends, which lost 8 bases and 12 bases, there was a span of 20 bases. The germline V gene has CDR1 MDHEN and CDR2 SYDVKM. The CDR3 covers 12 residues. CDR3 DNA: TGTGCCAGCGCTAGGAAAGGGTTCCGATTGTACTTC. It yields the protein CASARKGFRLYF.

The chain has TRBV27 and TRBJ1-1; 11 nucleotides line up with TRBD1. V dropped 3 bases and J dropped 0; count of bases not matched to a gene: 6. Germline V CDR1 and CDR2: MNHEY, SMNVEV (reference sequence). The CDR3 sequence is 17 residues long. The chain's CDR3 is CASSFGTGGLVNTEAFF. As DNA, the CDR3 is TGTGCCAGCAGTTTTGGGACAGGGGGGCTTGTGAACACTGAAGCTTTCTTT.